This TCR beta chain derives from a study of identifying expanded T cells in peripheral blood. The table came from immunoSEQ multiplex PCR; TCRdb's copy has only in-frame clones and leaves some out. The repertoire holds more than 45,000 clones, roughly 87% seen once, with about 3.8% in the top ten. Germline V lookup: CDR1 MDHEN, CDR2 SYDVKM. The CDR3 covers 12 residues. The germline V and J ends were trimmed by 3 bases and 8 bases, with 7 bases remaining between them. This clonotype originated in a person aged 18 to 69 in good health. V usage is TRBV28 and J usage is TRBJ1-4, with D tentatively TRBD1 (5 bases). The material sequenced was blood. The DNA for the CDR3 is TGTGCCAGCAGTTTGGGGGTCGAAAAACTGTTTTTT. It codes for CASSLGVEKLFF.